The source of this T cell receptor beta chain is a study of immune characterization of retroperitoneal liposarcoma. In this sample, this clonotype is medium-sized (0.01 to 0.1%). The CDR3 runs 14 residues. V was trimmed by 5 bases and J by 5 bases, leaving 13 bases between them. Looked up from germline, CDR1 is MNHEY and CDR2 is SMNVEV (reference sequence). TCRdb redid the calling of the PCR reads with MiXCR, one entry per CDR3 protein. Altogether around 2,000 distinct CDR3 sequences are present, 25% to 30% being singletons, with the ten largest covering roughly 16%. The chain employs TRBV27 and TRBJ2-1; the D call may be TRBD1 or TRBD2 (5 bases each). The sequenced sample was tumor tissue. This sequence originates from a female donor with retroperitoneal liposarcoma. CDR3 sequence: CASSPRDEDNEQFF. The CDR3 nucleotides read TGTGCCAGCAGTCCTCGGGACGAGGACAATGAGCAGTTCTTC.